What follows are 14 T cell receptor beta chains derived from one specimen sequenced in a study of memory CD8 T cells in hepatitis C reinfection. As for time point: pre-reinfection, 55 to 20 weeks before reinfection detection. Sorted cells were sequenced directly ex vivo without any in vitro expansion. Data came from immunoSEQ multiplex PCR; TCRdb stores just in-frame clones and leaves some out. The repertoire includes tens of thousands of clones, around nine tenths of them detected once, and 0.9% to 1.1% sits in the top ten. Material: naive CD8+ T cells sorted from blood. The receptors come from a man younger than 35 with hepatitis C virus infection.

V gene TRBV9 combines with J gene TRBJ1-4, with a weak D call TRBD1 (6 bases). V lost 4 bases, J lost 8 bases, and 18 bases lay in between. The CDR3 totals 15 residues. Per germline, CDR1 SGDLS and CDR2 YYNGEE. CDR3 residues: CASSPDGGADEKLFF. For the CDR3, the DNA is TGTGCCAGCAGCCCGGACGGGGGGGCTGACGAAAAACTGTTTTTT. The whole variable domain, remainder taken from reference TRBV9 and TRBJ1-4, is DSGVTQTPKHLITATGQRVTLRCSPRSGDLSVYWYQQSLDQGLQFLIQYYNGEERAKGNILERFSAQQFPDLHSELNLSSLELGDSALYFCASSPDGGADEKLFFGSGTQLSVL.

The CDR3 nucleotides are TGTGCCAGTAGTGCGGGACAGGGAACCGGGGAGCTGTTTTTT. This sequence encodes CASSAGQGTGELFF. This chain uses TRBV19 with TRBJ2-2, with TRBD1 matching over 9 bases. V lost 5 bases, J lost 5 bases, and 3 bases stayed unmatched. The CDR3 contains 14 residues. Germline assignment: CDR1 LNHDA and CDR2 SQIVND (reference sequence).

CDR3 DNA sequence: TGCGCCAGCAGCCAAGAGAGTAGCGGGGGGATCCACGAGCAGTACGTC. Translating it yields CASSQESSGGIHEQYV. The chain couples TRBV4-1 to TRBJ2-7; 10 nucleotides line up with TRBD2. The CDR3 runs 16 residues. Trimming at V came to 0 bases and at J to 5 bases, leaving 7 bases not matched to a gene. Germline CDR1 is MGHRA and CDR2 is YSYEKL.

This chain joins TRBV11-2 and TRBJ2-4, with 11 bases lining up with TRBD2. V shed 3 bases and J 0 bases; nucleotides not matched to a gene: 4. This CDR3 has 17 amino acids. Germline CDR1 reads SGHAT; CDR2 reads FQNNGV. The CDR3 is CASSFTGLAGAKNIQYF. The CDR3 bases are TGTGCCAGCAGCTTCACCGGACTAGCGGGAGCCAAAAACATTCAGTACTTC.

V and J are TRBV6-6 and TRBJ2-5, with a weak D call TRBD1 (6 bases). The germline V gene has CDR1 MNHNY and CDR2 SVGAGI (reference sequence). The CDR3 length is 16 residues. Trimming pared 5 bases from V and 5 bases from J, leaving 21 bases between. The DNA of the CDR3 is TGTGCCAGCAGTCCTGTGGGGCAGGGGCCTGCCGAGACCCAGTACTTC. Translating it yields CASSPVGQGPAETQYF.

V and J are TRBV25-1 and TRBJ1-1; 7 bases align to TRBD1. Trimming took 2 bases from V and 1 from J; bases not matched to a gene: 4. Per the germline V gene, CDR1 is MGHDK and CDR2 is SYGVNS. This CDR3 has 15 amino acids. CDR3 coding DNA: TGTGCCAGCAGTGAAATGGCAGGGGGGAACACTGAAGCTTTCTTT. Its protein product is CASSEMAGGNTEAFF.

The gene calls are TRBV13 and TRBJ2-5; TRBD1 matches 7 bases. The germline CDR1 and CDR2 sequences are PRHDT and FYEKMQ (reference sequence). The CDR3 totals 14 residues. V lost 5 bases to trimming and J lost 5 bases; unmatched junction nucleotides: 8. CDR3 amino acids: CASSIRTGQETQYF. CDR3 sequence (DNA): TGTGCCAGCAGCATCCGGACAGGCCAGGAGACCCAGTACTTC. Filled out from reference TRBV13 and TRBJ2-5, the complete variable domain reads AAGVIQSPRHLIKEKRETATLKCYPIPRHDTVYWYQQGPGQDPQFLISFYEKMQSDKGSIPDRFSAQQFSDYHSELNMSSLELGDSALYFCASSIRTGQETQYFGPGTRLLVL.

The chain uses TRBV5-8 and TRBJ1-1, with D hard to call. There are 12 residues in the CDR3. Germline values: CDR1 SGHTS, CDR2 YDEGEE. V lost 2 bases and J lost 3, with 5 bases in between. The CDR3 reads CASSFADTEAFF. For the CDR3, the DNA is TGTGCCAGCAGCTTTGCGGACACTGAAGCTTTCTTT.

J is TRBJ2-1 and V is TRBV19, with 13 nucleotides matching TRBD2. CDR3 length: 18 residues. CDR1 LNHDA and CDR2 SQIVND come from the germline V gene (reference sequence). V shed 3 bases, J shed 0 bases, and the junction held 5 bases outside the gene matches. The CDR3 nucleotides are TGTGCCAGTAGTATGACTAGCGGGAGGTCTAGCTCCTACAATGAGCAGTTCTTC. It is translated as CASSMTSGRSSSYNEQFF.

CDR3 sequence: CASSPPSGGASTDTQYF. As DNA, the CDR3 is TGTGCCAGCTCACCACCTAGCGGTGGGGCTAGCACAGATACGCAGTATTTT. The rearrangement joins TRBV18 to TRBJ2-3; possible D gene TRBD2, 6 bases. CDR1 is KGHSH and CDR2 is LQKENI in the germline V gene. This CDR3 is built from 17 residues. Trimming removed 0 bases from V and 0 bases from J, with 13 bases in between.

This clone was recorded once. The chain recombines TRBV5-5 with TRBJ2-7; 9 positions match TRBD1. CDR3 size: 15 residues. Germline assignment: CDR1 SGHKS and CDR2 YYEKEE (reference sequence). Losses at the gene ends were 4 bases for V and 2 bases for J; bases not matched to a gene: 7. The CDR3 loop is CASSLGQGLTYEQYF. CDR3 sequence (DNA): TGTGCCAGCAGCCTGGGACAGGGCCTGACCTACGAGCAGTACTTC.

This chain joins TRBV28 and TRBJ2-7; perhaps TRBD1 as D (5 bases). The germline V and J ends were trimmed by 5 bases and 3 bases, with 14 bases remaining between them. Germline CDR1 is MDHEN and CDR2 is SYDVKM. The CDR3 spans 14 residues. The CDR3 bases are TGTGCCAGCAGTCCCCTGACAGATCTCTACGAGCAGTACGTC. Residues: CASSPLTDLYEQYV.

The chain combines TRBV28 with TRBJ1-2; 7 bases fit TRBD1. This CDR3 region has 12 residues. J lost 10 bases, V lost 8 bases, and 10 bases had no gene match. The V gene's germline CDR1 is MDHEN and CDR2 SYDVKM. The CDR3 here is CASFGTAQDYTF. The CDR3 DNA reads as TGTGCCAGCTTTGGGACAGCCCAGGACTACACCTTC.

The V and J genes are TRBV28 and TRBJ2-5; the match to TRBD2 covers 10 bases. Near its end, the DNA agrees better with TRBJ2-7, so the J call may be wrong. Germline lookup yields CDR1 MDHEN and CDR2 SYDVKM. CDR3 length: 14 amino acids. CDR3: CASSLLAGVYEQYF. DNA for the CDR3: TGTGCCAGCAGTTTACTAGCGGGGGTCTACGAGCAGTACTTC.